This T cell receptor (beta chain) was obtained from a study of T cells in localized non-small cell lung cancer. Findings and limits, study-wide: Adjacent lung tissue had a median about 52 of the top 100 clones found in the tumor. Uninvolved adjacent lung had the highest recorded T cell clonality, with tumor below it.

Concerning this clone itself: The antigen remains undetermined.

Sequencing used immunoSEQ multiplex PCR; TCRdb keeps in-frame clones, though not all of them. The sample consists of under 40,000 clones, roughly 90% of them appearing once. The germline V gene encodes CDR1 LNHDA and CDR2 SQIVND (reference sequence). V was clipped by 7 bases and J by 4 bases, with 22 bases between them. This CDR3 contains 16 residues. Sequencing used peripheral blood mononuclear cells, obtained before any cancer treatment. The chain links TRBV19 to TRBJ1-2; D perhaps matches TRBD1 (5 bases). The clonotype originates from a man between 40 and 75 years old with stage III lung adenocarcinoma. Written as DNA, the CDR3 is TGTGCCAGTATCCGAGGGGACGGGAACTTCGGCTATGGCTACACCTTC. Translated: CASIRGDGNFGYGYTF.